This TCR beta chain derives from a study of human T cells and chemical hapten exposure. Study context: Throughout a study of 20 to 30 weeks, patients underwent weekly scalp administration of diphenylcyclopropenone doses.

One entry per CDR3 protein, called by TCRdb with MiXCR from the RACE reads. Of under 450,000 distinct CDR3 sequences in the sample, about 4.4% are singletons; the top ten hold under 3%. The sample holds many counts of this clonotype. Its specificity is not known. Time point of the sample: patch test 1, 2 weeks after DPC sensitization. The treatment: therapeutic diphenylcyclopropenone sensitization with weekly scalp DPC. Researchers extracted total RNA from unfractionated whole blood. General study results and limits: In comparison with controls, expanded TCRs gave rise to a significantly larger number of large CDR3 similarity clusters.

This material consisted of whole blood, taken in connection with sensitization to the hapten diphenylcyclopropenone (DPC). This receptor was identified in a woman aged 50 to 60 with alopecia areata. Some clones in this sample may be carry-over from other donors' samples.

As DNA, the CDR3 is TGCGCCAGCAGCTTTGGTACAGCAAGCCCAGATACGCAGTATTTT. It translates to CASSFGTASPDTQYF. The chain recombines TRBV5-1 with TRBJ2-3; D is unresolved. The CDR3 has 15 amino acids. The germline CDR1 and CDR2 sequences are SGHRS and YFSETQ. Trimming removed 2 bases at V and 4 bases at J, with 14 bases between.